This TCR beta chain originates from a study of regulatory dendritic cells for organ transplantation. Study-wide findings and caveats: Mature dendritic cells appeared to drive more memory CD8+ clonal expansion than regulatory ones.

The CDR3 has 15 residues. V lost 5 bases, J lost 3 bases, and 17 bases lay in between. Here immunoSEQ multiplex PCR was the method, and the copy in TCRdb shows in-frame clones only, minus some. This sample carries approximately 12,000 clones, under 90% of them seen once, and the ten largest clones take around 0.22%. Sorted subsets were CFSE-labeled and cultured roughly five days with allogeneic dendritic cells. FACS sorted CD4+ or CD8+ T cells into CD45RA+ naive and CD45RO+ memory. This clone was seen once. No antigen is known for it. Specimen: naive CD8+ T cells from blood cultured with regulatory dendritic cells. Subset specified: CD45RA+ naive T cells. The chain carries TRBV5-3 and TRBJ1-2, with D perhaps matching TRBD1 (5 bases). TRBV5-3 belongs to the ORF category, with a function that is uncertain. This sequence originates from a human donor in good health. The DNA of the CDR3 is TGTGCCAGAAGACCAAGGAGGGGTGGCTACTATGGCTACACCTTC. Amino acids: CARRPRRGGYYGYTF.